The 32 T cell receptor beta chains given below trace back to one sample, sequenced in a study of blood T cell repertoires in COVID-19. Libraries were prepared by immunoSEQ multiplex PCR; TCRdb keeps only in-frame clonotypes and omits some of them. The sample has under 300,000 clones; about 89% are singletons. The sequenced sample was PBMCs or T cells enriched from blood (not recorded which). Source of these receptors: a man aged 40-50 years who had recovered from COVID-19.

This clone has a single count. The chain uses TRBV2 and TRBJ1-2, with D tentatively TRBD1 (6 bases). Trimming removed 7 bases at V and 2 bases at J, with 17 bases between. CDR1 is SNHLY and CDR2 is FYNNEI in the germline V gene. The CDR3 spans 15 residues. The CDR3 coding sequence is TGTGCCAGCACGGAACAGGGAATAGCCAACTATGGCTACACCTTC. Translating gives CASTEQGIANYGYTF.

The chain employs TRBV5-1 and TRBJ2-3; 10 bases line up with TRBD1. CDR3 size: 15 residues. Germline V gives CDR1 SGHRS, CDR2 YFSETQ. V trimming: 3 bases; J trimming: 3 bases; junction bases outside the gene matches: 4. The CDR3 protein is CASSSRTGGTDTQYF. As DNA, the CDR3 is TGCGCCAGCAGCTCCAGGACAGGGGGAACAGATACGCAGTATTTT.

The count of this clone is one. In DNA, the CDR3 is TGTGCCAGCAGCTTAACGTTCCAGCGGGGAGCAGATACGCAGTATTTT. Protein: CASSLTFQRGADTQYF. The genes are TRBV7-3 and TRBJ2-3; 7 bases align to TRBD2. J was trimmed by 4 bases and V by 0 bases; bases with no gene match: 7. CDR1 and CDR2 (germline): SGHTA, FQGTGA. The CDR3 extends over 16 amino acids. Looking up the rest from reference TRBV7-3 and TRBJ2-3 gives the full variable domain: GAGVSQTPSNKVTEKGKYVELRCDPISGHTALYWYRQSLGQGPEFLIYFQGTGAADDSGLPNDRFFAVRPEGSVSTLKIQRTERGDSAVYLCASSLTFQRGADTQYFGPGTRLTVL.

The rearrangement links TRBV9 to TRBJ2-6; TRBD2 matches at 8 bases. CDR1 and CDR2 from the germline V gene are SGDLS and YYNGEE. J gave up 2 bases and V 4 bases, and 2 bases lay outside the gene matches. The CDR3 is made up of 15 amino acids. Here the CDR3 DNA reads TGTGCCAGCAGCTTTAGCGGGACTGGGGCCAACGTCCTGACTTTC. This sequence encodes CASSFSGTGANVLTF.

V is TRBV3-1 (or the pseudogene TRBV3-2) and J is TRBJ1-2; 8 nucleotides align to TRBD1. The length of the CDR3 is 13 residues. Germline V lookup: CDR1 LGHDT, CDR2 YNNKEL (reference sequence). V lost 4 bases, J lost 5 bases, and 3 bases stayed unmatched. This chain's CDR3 is CASSPWTGYGYTF. As DNA, the CDR3 is TGTGCCAGCAGCCCTTGGACAGGGTATGGCTACACCTTC.

Written as DNA, the CDR3 is TGCGCCAGCAGCTTGGTTCCAGGGGGCTACTACGAGCAGTACTTC. Protein sequence: CASSLVPGGYYEQYF. V is TRBV5-1 and J is TRBJ2-7, with 8 positions matching TRBD1. There are 15 residues in the CDR3. After removal of 0 bases from V and 3 bases from J, the junction contained 5 bases not matched to a gene. The germline CDR1 and CDR2 sequences are SGHRS and YFSETQ.

The V and J genes are TRBV5-1 and TRBJ2-3; D not certain. The length of the CDR3 is 14 residues. Looked up from germline, CDR1 is SGHRS and CDR2 is YFSETQ. Between the trimmed V and J ends, which lost 0 bases and 6 bases, there was a span of 11 bases. The CDR3 reads CASSLGTVRDTQYF. CDR3 bases: TGCGCCAGCAGCTTGGGCACAGTTAGGGATACGCAGTATTTT. Based on the CDR3 plus reference TRBV5-1 and TRBJ2-3, the full variable domain is KAGVTQTPRYLIKTRGQQVTLSCSPISGHRSVSWYQQTPGQGLQFLFEYFSETQRNKGNFPGRFSGRQFSNSRSEMNVSTLELGDSALYLCASSLGTVRDTQYFGPGTRLTVL.

The chain has TRBV2 and TRBJ1-5, with D tentatively TRBD1 (5 bases). The CDR3 is 14 residues long. Germline-derived CDR1 and CDR2 are SNHLY and FYNNEI. The V end was cut by 3 bases, the J end by 5 bases, with 11 bases between. CDR3: CASSDGSGHQPQHF. CDR3 DNA: TGTGCCAGCAGTGACGGGTCAGGGCATCAGCCCCAGCATTTT.

V gene TRBV15 combines with J gene TRBJ2-7; D might be TRBD2 (6 bases). Per germline, CDR1 LNHNV and CDR2 YYDKDF (reference sequence). The CDR3 totals 17 residues. Trimming stripped 0 bases from V and 5 bases from J, with 20 bases between. The DNA of the CDR3 is TGTGCCACCAGCAGAGATAGGTCTAGCGCGGAACTCGACGAGCAGTACTTC. It translates to CATSRDRSSAELDEQYF. Combining the CDR3 with reference TRBV15 and TRBJ2-7 gives the whole variable domain DAMVIQNPRYQVTQFGKPVTLSCSQTLNHNVMYWYQQKSSQAPKLLFHYYDKDFNNEADTPDNFQSRRPNTSFCFLDIRSPGLGDTAMYLCATSRDRSSAELDEQYFGPGTRLTVT.

The chain is built from TRBV27 and TRBJ2-5; 8 nucleotides align to TRBD1. From germline, CDR1 is MNHEY and CDR2 SMNVEV (reference sequence). The ends lost 5 bases at V and 3 bases at J; junction bases unmatched: 5. CDR3 size: 14 residues. CDR3 region: CASSLRGREETQYF. The CDR3 coding sequence is TGTGCCAGCAGTCTCAGGGGGCGCGAAGAGACCCAGTACTTC.

V gene TRBV6-2 or TRBV6-3 combines with J gene TRBJ2-6, with D tentatively TRBD1 (5 bases). The germline CDR1 and CDR2 sequences are MNHEY and SVGEGT. V was pared by 0 bases and J by 1 base, with 7 bases between. This CDR3 comprises 16 residues. CDR3 sequence: CASSYSAGSGANVLTF. For the CDR3, the DNA is TGTGCCAGCAGTTACTCAGCAGGGTCTGGGGCCAACGTCCTGACTTTC.

The V and J genes are TRBV5-8 and TRBJ1-2; TRBD1 is a possible D gene (5 bases). CDR1 is SGHTS and CDR2 is YDEGEE in the germline V gene. Between the trimmed V and J ends, which lost 1 base and 3 bases, there was a span of 10 bases. CDR3 size: 14 residues. The CDR3 DNA is TGTGCCAGCAGCTTGCAGGGTTTCGACTATGGCTACACCTTC. Its translation: CASSLQGFDYGYTF.

The chain combines TRBV6-5 with TRBJ2-7; D is perhaps TRBD2 (5 bases). The length of the CDR3 is 16 residues. The V end was cut by 4 bases, the J end by 7 bases, with 23 bases between. Per germline, CDR1 MNHEY and CDR2 SVGAGI. The CDR3 protein is CASSLDQRRRSGEQYF. Here the CDR3 DNA reads TGTGCCAGCAGTTTGGACCAGCGGCGAAGGTCGGGGGAGCAGTACTTC.

The chain links TRBV28 to TRBJ2-3; TRBD1 might be the D (5 bases). Trimming shortened V by 6 bases and J by 6 bases, and 10 bases separated the two germline ends. This CDR3 comprises 12 residues. CDR1 and CDR2 from the germline V gene are MDHEN and SYDVKM. The CDR3 loop reads CASRGQVDTQYF. The CDR3 DNA reads as TGTGCCAGCAGAGGACAAGTTGATACGCAGTATTTT.

The rearrangement uses TRBV12-5 and TRBJ2-3; the match to TRBD2 covers 7 bases. Germline loops: CDR1 LGHNT, CDR2 FRNRAP. The CDR3 is 17 residues long. Losses at the gene ends were 2 bases for V and 4 bases for J; bases not matched to a gene: 12. The CDR3 region is CASGLIKGDYLSDTQYF. For the CDR3, the DNA is TGTGCTAGTGGTTTGATAAAAGGGGACTACTTATCAGATACGCAGTATTTT.

J is TRBJ2-3 and V is TRBV29-1, with a tentative D call TRBD1 (5 bases). The CDR3 runs 15 residues. CDR1 and CDR2 from the germline V gene are SQVTM and ANQGSEA. With 4 bases removed from V and 1 base from J, the gap between germline ends came to 15 bases. CDR3 in DNA: TGCAGCGTTGGGGTTCTCAGGGTAGGCACAGATACGCAGTATTTT. Amino acids: CSVGVLRVGTDTQYF.

V gene TRBV6-5 combines with J gene TRBJ1-6, with D uncertain. Germline CDR1 MNHEY, CDR2 SVGAGI. V lost 9 bases, J lost 0 bases, and 12 bases lay in between. There are 15 residues in the CDR3. The CDR3 region is CASPAGSSYNSPLHF. The CDR3 DNA is TGTGCCAGTCCCGCGGGGAGCTCCTATAATTCACCCCTCCACTTT.

V is TRBV6-5 and J is TRBJ2-7, with TRBD2 matching 9 bases. This CDR3 is built from 15 residues. Trimming took 6 bases from V and 1 from J; bases not matched to a gene: 7. From germline, CDR1 is MNHEY and CDR2 SVGAGI. The CDR3 region has the DNA TGTGCCAGCAGACAAAGGACTAGCGATTCCTACGAGCAGTACTTC. Its translation is CASRQRTSDSYEQYF.

In this sample, this clone turned up once. CDR3 in DNA: TGCAGCGGGACAGCTTACAATGAGCAGTTCTTC. Translated, it gives CSGTAYNEQFF. The chain links TRBV20-1 to TRBJ2-1, with 7 bases lining up with TRBD1. The CDR3 length is 11 residues. Looked up from germline, CDR1 is DFQATT and CDR2 is SNEGSKA (reference sequence).

The genes are TRBV18 and TRBJ2-1, with 10 positions matching TRBD1. CDR1 and CDR2 (germline): KGHSH, LQKENI. The CDR3 consists of 17 residues. The ends lost 6 bases at V and 7 bases at J; junction bases unmatched: 15. The CDR3 DNA reads TGTGCCAGCTCTGCCCGGGACAGGGGTTCAGACGGAAATGAGCAGTTCTTC. Translating it yields CASSARDRGSDGNEQFF.

The count of this clone is one. V gene TRBV27 combines with J gene TRBJ1-1; 10 positions agree with TRBD1. Germline V gene data show CDR1 as MNHEY and CDR2 as SMNVEV (reference sequence). The CDR3 consists of 16 residues. The V segment lost 7 bases and the J segment 1 base; nucleotides outside the gene matches: 9. The CDR3, as DNA: TGTGCCAGCAAGCGGGACAGGGGCGGTCCGAACACTGAAGCTTTCTTT. Protein product: CASKRDRGGPNTEAFF.

The chain links TRBV19 to TRBJ2-1, with 10 nucleotides matching TRBD2. CDR3 length: 14 residues. V shed 5 bases and J 8 bases; nucleotides not matched to a gene: 6. The germline V gene has CDR1 LNHDA and CDR2 SQIVND (reference sequence). The CDR3 DNA reads TGTGCCAGTAGTCCGGGACTAGCGAGCTATGAGCAGTTCTTC. It specifies CASSPGLASYEQFF.

The rearrangement joins TRBV6-5 to TRBJ1-5; D not resolved. Trimming pared 2 bases from V and 2 bases from J, leaving 10 bases between. This CDR3 is 15 amino acids long. CDR1 and CDR2 (germline): MNHEY, SVGAGI. The CDR3 loop is CASSYTGWGNQPQHF. DNA of the CDR3: TGTGCCAGCAGTTACACCGGGTGGGGCAATCAGCCCCAGCATTTT.

The chain joins TRBV5-6 to TRBJ2-5; 10 bases map to TRBD2. The CDR3 sequence is 16 residues long. The germline V gene has CDR1 SGHDT and CDR2 YYEEEE. V dropped 3 bases and J dropped 2; count of bases not matched to a gene: 7. CDR3 sequence reads: CASSSPGLALQETQYF. CDR3 nucleotide sequence: TGTGCCAGCAGCTCCCCGGGACTAGCGCTTCAAGAGACCCAGTACTTC.

The chain employs TRBV27 and TRBJ1-5, with TRBD1 identical over 7 bases. The CDR3 sequence is 18 residues long. With V trimmed by 10 bases and J by 5 bases, 23 bases remained unmatched. Germline lookup yields CDR1 MNHEY and CDR2 SMNVEV (reference sequence). The CDR3 nucleotides read TGTGCCACCGCACGCGCCTCCAGGGGGTTAGGTCTAGATCAGCCCCAGCATTTT. Protein product: CATARASRGLGLDQPQHF.

CDR3 DNA: TGTGCCAGCAATCCTTTGGGCAGAAATAACTATGGCTACACCTTC. It translates to CASNPLGRNNYGYTF. V is TRBV28 and J is TRBJ1-2, with D uncertain. The germline CDR1 and CDR2 sequences are MDHEN and SYDVKM. V was shortened by 7 bases and J by 1 base, with 16 bases between the two germline ends. CDR3 length: 15 residues.

The chain uses TRBV4-2 and TRBJ2-5; a weak D match, TRBD1 (5 bases). Trimming cost V 4 bases and J 2 bases, with 11 bases left between them. The germline V gene encodes CDR1 LGHNA and CDR2 YNFKEQ. The CDR3 is 14 residues long. CDR3 DNA sequence: TGTGCCAGCAGCCCCCAACCAGGGCAAGAGACCCAGTACTTC. Its protein is CASSPQPGQETQYF.

This sequence joins TRBV4-1 and TRBJ2-1; 10 bases are a match to TRBD1. Germline trimming cut 2 bases from V and 0 bases from J; bases unmatched to any gene: 1. The length of the CDR3 is 16 residues. In germline, CDR1 is MGHRA, CDR2 YSYEKL. The CDR3 region has the DNA TGCGCCAGCAGCCAAAGGACAGGGGGCTCCTACAATGAGCAGTTCTTC. Protein sequence: CASSQRTGGSYNEQFF.

This chain links TRBV19 with TRBJ1-5; 8 bases agree with TRBD1. Germline lookup yields CDR1 LNHDA and CDR2 SQIVND (reference sequence). The CDR3 is made up of 14 amino acids. The V and J ends lost 11 bases and 7 bases, in that order; junction bases with no gene match: 13. The CDR3 nucleotides are TGTGCCGGAGCCCGGACAGGGTCAGGACAGCCCCAGCATTTT. Encoded protein: CAGARTGSGQPQHF. Based on the CDR3 plus reference TRBV19 and TRBJ1-5, the full variable domain is DGGITQSPKYLFRKEGQNVTLSCEQNLNHDAMYWYRQDPGQGLRLIYYSQIVNDFQKGDIAEGYSVSREKKESFPLTVTSAQKNPTAFYLCAGARTGSGQPQHFGDGTRLSIL.

The chain couples TRBV6-5 to TRBJ2-2; tentative D call: TRBD2 (5 bases). Deletions cut 6 bases from V and 7 bases from J, with 18 bases between. Per germline, CDR1 MNHEY and CDR2 SVGAGI. The CDR3 is 15 residues long. CDR3 nucleotide sequence: TGTGCCAGCAGAGTCCTAGCCACGAGAGACGGGGAGCTGTTTTTT. Residues: CASRVLATRDGELFF.

J is TRBJ2-7 and V is TRBV11-2; TRBD2 agrees at 10 bases. This CDR3 has 17 residues. Germline values: CDR1 SGHAT, CDR2 FQNNGV. The trim removed 2 bases at V and 0 bases at J, leaving 7 bases unmatched. CDR3 protein: CASSLRLAGRNSYEQYF. The CDR3 bases are TGTGCCAGCAGCTTACGACTAGCGGGTAGAAACTCCTACGAGCAGTACTTC. Together with reference TRBV11-2 and TRBJ2-7, the CDR3 gives the full variable domain: EAGVAQSPRYKIIEKRQSVAFWCNPISGHATLYWYQQILGQGPKLLIQFQNNGVVDDSQLPKDRFSAERLKGVDSTLKIQPAKLEDSAVYLCASSLRLAGRNSYEQYFGPGTRLTVT.

The chain recombines TRBV7-2 with TRBJ2-6; tentative D call: TRBD1 (6 bases). The CDR3 is made up of 17 amino acids. The V gene's germline CDR1 is SGHTA and CDR2 FQGNSA. The V gene lost 5 bases and the J gene lost 1 base, with 15 bases spanning the gap. As DNA, the CDR3 is TGTGCCAGCAGCCGCACAGGGCCCGCATCTGGGGCCAACGTCCTGACTTTC. Its protein product is CASSRTGPASGANVLTF.